Below, 4 T cell receptor beta chains from the same sample are listed, as sequenced in a study of blood T cell repertoires in COVID-19. Profiling relied on immunoSEQ multiplex PCR, and the TCRdb table lists in-frame clones only, not all of them. Among about 71,000 clones listed, about 76% were seen once. The sequencing sample was made of peripheral blood. The receptors shown here come from a woman aged 80 or over with active or convalescent COVID-19.

The genes are TRBV19 and TRBJ2-5; tentative D call: TRBD1 (7 bases). Germline CDR1 LNHDA, CDR2 SQIVND (reference sequence). CDR3 length: 14 amino acids. Trimming removed 8 bases at V and 3 bases at J, with 16 bases between. The CDR3 coding sequence is TGTGCCAGTCAGGGGGGAAGACGGAAAGAGACCCAGTACTTC. It translates to CASQGGRRKETQYF.

This sequence joins TRBV5-4 and TRBJ2-7; TRBD1 aligns across 7 bases. This CDR3 is 15 amino acids long. After removal of 2 bases from V and 0 bases from J, the junction contained 5 bases not matched to a gene. CDR1 SGHNT and CDR2 YYREEE come from the germline V gene (reference sequence). The CDR3, as DNA: TGTGCCAGCAGCTTACCGGGACAGAGCTCCTACGAGCAGTACTTC. Its protein product is CASSLPGQSSYEQYF.

The chain links TRBV5-4 to TRBJ2-7; 7 bases match TRBD1. CDR1 SGHNT and CDR2 YYREEE come from the germline V gene (reference sequence). CDR3 size: 8 residues. The CDR3 loop reads CASSLQGV. CDR3 DNA sequence: TGTGCCAGCAGCCTACAGGGGGTC.

This clone has a single count. The rearrangement uses TRBV19 and TRBJ1-2; no definite D call. The CDR3 covers 11 residues. V lost 7 bases and J 4 bases, leaving 7 bases between the germline ends. The germline gives CDR1 LNHDA, CDR2 SQIVND (reference sequence). The DNA of the CDR3 is TGTGCCAGTACCCGCGGCTATGGCTACACCTTC. It encodes CASTRGYGYTF.